Listed below are T cell receptor beta chains from one sample, sequenced in a study of beta chain features in type 1 diabetes. Sequenced by immunoSEQ multiplex PCR; TCRdb stores in-frame clones only, minus some. Among 300,000 to 350,000 clones listed, about 14% were seen once. The source material was naive CD4+ T cells from blood. The receptors were gathered from a young woman with type 1 diabetes. Both conserved end residues are part of each CDR3. The D gene is left open where the match is weak. A row's size may be missing; if present it is once, few, many or a size class.

- | TRBJ2-1 | TRBD2 | TRBV7-9 | TGTGCCAGCAGCTTAGTGGCTAGCGGGAGTAATGAGCAGTTCTTC | CASSLVASGSNEQFF
few | TRBJ2-3 | TRBD2 | TRBV2 | TGTGCCAGCAAGGGGACTAGCGGGGCGCCCGGGACGCAGTATTTT | CASKGTSGAPGTQYF
few | TRBJ2-3 | TRBD1 | TRBV5-1 | TGCGCCAGCAGCTCCCGGACAGGGTCCACAGATACGCAGTATTTT | CASSSRTGSTDTQYF
few | TRBJ2-4 | - | TRBV19 | TGTGCCAGTAGTATTACACACGTTCAGTACTTC | CASSITHVQYF
- | TRBJ2-1 | TRBD2 | TRBV5-1 | TGCGCCAGCAGTTCCGGACTAGCGGGGTACAATGAGCAGTTCTTC | CASSSGLAGYNEQFF
few | TRBJ1-5 | - | TRBV6-1 | TGTGCCAGCAGTAAGACAGTTAGCAATCAGCCCCAGCATTTT | CASSKTVSNQPQHF
few | TRBJ1-5 | - | TRBV19 | TGTGCCAGTAGTCCCGGGACACATAGCAATCAGCCCCAGCATTTT | CASSPGTHSNQPQHF
few | TRBJ2-2 | - | TRBV30 | TGTGCCTGGAGTGTTGGGGCAGTAAACACCGGGGAGCTGTTTTTT | CAWSVGAVNTGELFF
- | TRBJ1-5 | - | TRBV2 | TGTGCCAGCAGATATCGCACTACGGATCAGCCCCAGCATTTT | CASRYRTTDQPQHF
few | TRBJ1-2 | TRBD1 | TRBV13 | TGTGCCAGCAGCCGTTCTTCCGGGACAGCTAACTATGGCTACACCTTC | CASSRSSGTANYGYTF
few | TRBJ2-2 | TRBD2 | TRBV6-1 | TGTGCCAGCAGTGAAGTCGCGACTAGCGTTGTGGTCGGGGAGCTGTTTTTT | CASSEVATSVVVGELFF
few | TRBJ2-3 | TRBD2 | TRBV11-3 | TGTGCCAGCAGCTTGGCCTGGACTAGCGGGAGAACAGATACGCAGTATTTT | CASSLAWTSGRTDTQYF
- | TRBJ2-5 | TRBD1 | TRBV5-1 | TGCGCCAGCAGCTTGGCCAACAGGGGTATCGAGACCCAGTACTTC | CASSLANRGIETQYF
many | TRBJ2-3 | TRBD2 | TRBV29-1 | TGCAGCGGGCGACTAGCGATGGATACGCAGTATTTT | CSGRLAMDTQYF
- | TRBJ2-1 | - | TRBV30 | TGTGCCTGGAGTGTCCGTAGAAATGAGCAGTTCTTC | CAWSVRRNEQFF
- | TRBJ1-2 | - | TRBV2 | TGTGCCAGCAGTGAGGCAGGCTACACCTTC | CASSEAGYTF
- | TRBJ2-2 | - | TRBV27 | TGTGCCAGCAGTTCTAGGGGAACCGGGGAGCTGTTTTTT | CASSSRGTGELFF